This T cell receptor (beta chain) was recorded in a study of blood T cell repertoires in COVID-19. The wider study: Acute and convalescent COVID-19 specimens originated in the United States, Italy and Spain.

Generated by immunoSEQ multiplex PCR, the TCRdb table keeps only in-frame clones and is missing some. The profile shows 110,000 or so clones, roughly 85% of them singletons. V shed 1 base, J shed 7 bases, and the junction held 4 bases outside the gene matches. Germline V gene sequence: CDR1 SEHNR, CDR2 FQNEAQ (reference sequence). The CDR3 sequence is 14 residues long. Sequencing was carried out using peripheral blood. V gene TRBV7-9 combines with J gene TRBJ1-2; 9 bases fit TRBD1. The source of this sequence is a human donor in a cohort sampled during active COVID-19. The CDR3 spells CASSLVDRGGGYTF. The CDR3 DNA sequence: TGTGCCAGCAGCTTAGTGGACAGGGGCGGTGGCTACACCTTC.